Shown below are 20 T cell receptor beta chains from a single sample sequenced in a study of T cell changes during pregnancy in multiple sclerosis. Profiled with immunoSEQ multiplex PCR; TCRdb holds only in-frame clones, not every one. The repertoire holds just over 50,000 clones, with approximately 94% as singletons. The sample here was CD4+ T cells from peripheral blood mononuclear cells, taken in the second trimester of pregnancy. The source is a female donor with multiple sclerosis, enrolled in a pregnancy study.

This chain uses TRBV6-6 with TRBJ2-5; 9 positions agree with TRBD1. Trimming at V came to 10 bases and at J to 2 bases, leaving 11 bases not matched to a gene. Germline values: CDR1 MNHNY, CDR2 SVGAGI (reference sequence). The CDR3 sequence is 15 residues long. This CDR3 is CATSGTGQGQETQYF. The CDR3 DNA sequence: TGTGCCACCTCAGGGACGGGACAGGGTCAAGAGACCCAGTACTTC.

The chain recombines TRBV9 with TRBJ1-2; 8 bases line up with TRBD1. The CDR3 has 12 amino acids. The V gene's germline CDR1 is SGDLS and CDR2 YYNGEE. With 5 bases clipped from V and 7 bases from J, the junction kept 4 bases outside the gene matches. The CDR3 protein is CASRTGASGYTF. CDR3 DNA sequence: TGTGCCAGCAGGACAGGGGCTTCTGGCTACACCTTC. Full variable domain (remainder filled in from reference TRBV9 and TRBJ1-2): DSGVTQTPKHLITATGQRVTLRCSPRSGDLSVYWYQQSLDQGLQFLIQYYNGEERAKGNILERFSAQQFPDLHSELNLSSLELGDSALYFCASRTGASGYTFGSGTRLTVV.

In DNA form, the CDR3 reads TGTGCCAGCAGTGACAGGGTGGAAGCTTTCTTT. Translation: CASSDRVEAFF. The V and J genes are TRBV6-6 and TRBJ1-1; 7 bases fit TRBD1. The CDR3 length is 11 residues. V lost 5 bases and J lost 8; bases outside the gene matches: 2. Germline V gene data show CDR1 as MNHNY and CDR2 as SVGAGI (reference sequence).

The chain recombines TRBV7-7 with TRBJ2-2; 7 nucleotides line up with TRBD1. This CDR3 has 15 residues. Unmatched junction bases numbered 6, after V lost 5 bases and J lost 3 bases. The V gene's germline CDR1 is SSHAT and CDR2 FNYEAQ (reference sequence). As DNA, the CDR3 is TGTGCCAGCAGCCCTGAAAGGGGGCACACCGGGGAGCTGTTTTTT. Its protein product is CASSPERGHTGELFF.

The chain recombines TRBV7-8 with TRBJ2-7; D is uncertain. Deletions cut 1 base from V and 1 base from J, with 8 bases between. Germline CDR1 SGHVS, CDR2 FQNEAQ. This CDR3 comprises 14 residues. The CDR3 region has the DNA TGTGCCAGCAGCTTAGTTGTCATTTCCTACGAGCAGTACTTC. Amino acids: CASSLVVISYEQYF.

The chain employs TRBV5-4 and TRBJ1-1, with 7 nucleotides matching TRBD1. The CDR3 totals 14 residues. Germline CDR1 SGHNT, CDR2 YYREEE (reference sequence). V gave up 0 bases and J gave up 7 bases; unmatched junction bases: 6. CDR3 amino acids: CASSLGRGDIEAFF. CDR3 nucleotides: TGTGCCAGCAGCTTGGGCAGGGGGGATATTGAAGCTTTCTTT.

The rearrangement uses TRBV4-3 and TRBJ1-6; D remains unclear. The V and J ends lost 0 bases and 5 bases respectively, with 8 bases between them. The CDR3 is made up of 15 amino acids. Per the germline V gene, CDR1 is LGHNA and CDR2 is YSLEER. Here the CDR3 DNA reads TGCGCCAGCAGCCAAGACCCAGGTGATAATTCACCCCTCCACTTT. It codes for CASSQDPGDNSPLHF.

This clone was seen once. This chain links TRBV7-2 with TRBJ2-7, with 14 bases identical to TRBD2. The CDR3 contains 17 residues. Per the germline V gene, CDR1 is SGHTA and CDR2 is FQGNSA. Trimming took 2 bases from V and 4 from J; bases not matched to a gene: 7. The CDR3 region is CASSLYETSGGVYEQYF. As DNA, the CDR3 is TGTGCCAGCAGCTTATACGAGACTAGCGGGGGGGTGTACGAGCAGTACTTC. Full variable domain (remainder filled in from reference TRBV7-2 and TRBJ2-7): GAGVSQSPSNKVTEKGKDVELRCDPISGHTALYWYRQSLGQGLEFLIYFQGNSAPDKSGLPSDRFSAERTGGSVSTLTIQRTQQEDSAVYLCASSLYETSGGVYEQYFGPGTRLTVT.

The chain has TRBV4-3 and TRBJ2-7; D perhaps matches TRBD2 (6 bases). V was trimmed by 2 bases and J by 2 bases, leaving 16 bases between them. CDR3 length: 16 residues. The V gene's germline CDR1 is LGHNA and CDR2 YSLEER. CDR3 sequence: CASSQNPSDSTYEQYF. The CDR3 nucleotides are TGCGCCAGCAGCCAAAACCCTAGCGACAGTACCTACGAGCAGTACTTC.

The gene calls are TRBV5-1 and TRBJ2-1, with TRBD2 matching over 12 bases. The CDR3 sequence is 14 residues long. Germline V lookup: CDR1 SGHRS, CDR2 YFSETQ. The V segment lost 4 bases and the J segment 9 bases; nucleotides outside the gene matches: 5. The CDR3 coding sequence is TGCGCCAGCAGCCTTCTAGCGGGGGGGGCTGAGCAGTTCTTC. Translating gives CASSLLAGGAEQFF.

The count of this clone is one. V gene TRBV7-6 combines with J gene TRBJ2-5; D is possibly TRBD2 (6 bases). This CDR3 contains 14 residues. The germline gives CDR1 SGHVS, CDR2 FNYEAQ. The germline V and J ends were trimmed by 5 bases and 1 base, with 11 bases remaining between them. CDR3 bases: TGTGCCAGCAGCCGGAGGGACTTCCAAGAGACCCAGTACTTC. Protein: CASSRRDFQETQYF.

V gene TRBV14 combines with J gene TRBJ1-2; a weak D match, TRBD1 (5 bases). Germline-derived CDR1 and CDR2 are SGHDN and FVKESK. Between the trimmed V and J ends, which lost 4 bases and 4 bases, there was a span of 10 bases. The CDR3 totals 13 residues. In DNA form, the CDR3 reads TGTGCCAGCAGCCTGGGGCAAGGCTATGGCTACACCTTC. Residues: CASSLGQGYGYTF.

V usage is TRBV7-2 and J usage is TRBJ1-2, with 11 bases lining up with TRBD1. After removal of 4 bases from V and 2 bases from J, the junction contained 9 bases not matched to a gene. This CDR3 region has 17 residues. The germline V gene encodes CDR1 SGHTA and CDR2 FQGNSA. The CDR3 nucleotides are TGTGCCAGCAGCTCCACCGGTGGACAGGGGGCAAACTATGGCTACACCTTC. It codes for CASSSTGGQGANYGYTF.

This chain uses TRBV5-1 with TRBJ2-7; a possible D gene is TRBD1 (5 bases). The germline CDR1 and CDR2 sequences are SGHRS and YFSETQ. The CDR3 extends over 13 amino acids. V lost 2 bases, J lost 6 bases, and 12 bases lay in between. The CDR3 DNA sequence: TGCGCCAGCAGCTTTGCGTGGGGCCGCGAGCAGTACTTC. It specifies CASSFAWGREQYF.

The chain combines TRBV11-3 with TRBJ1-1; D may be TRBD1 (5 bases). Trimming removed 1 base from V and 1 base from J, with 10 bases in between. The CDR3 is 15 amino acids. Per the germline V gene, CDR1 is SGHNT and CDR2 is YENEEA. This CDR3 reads CASSLGGESNTEAFF. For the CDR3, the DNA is TGTGCCAGCAGCTTAGGGGGGGAATCGAACACTGAAGCTTTCTTT.

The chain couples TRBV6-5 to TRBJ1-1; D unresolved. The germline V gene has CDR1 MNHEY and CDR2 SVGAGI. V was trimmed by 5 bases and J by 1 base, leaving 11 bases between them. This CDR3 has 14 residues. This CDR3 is CASSRRTGNTEAFF. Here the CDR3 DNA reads TGTGCCAGCAGTCGAAGGACTGGGAACACTGAAGCTTTCTTT.

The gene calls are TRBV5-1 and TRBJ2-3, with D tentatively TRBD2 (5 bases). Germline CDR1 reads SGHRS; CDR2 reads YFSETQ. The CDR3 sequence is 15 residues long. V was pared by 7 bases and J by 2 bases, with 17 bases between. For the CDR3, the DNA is TGCGCCAGCCGGCTCTTGGACTTACCCACAGATACGCAGTATTTT. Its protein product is CASRLLDLPTDTQYF.

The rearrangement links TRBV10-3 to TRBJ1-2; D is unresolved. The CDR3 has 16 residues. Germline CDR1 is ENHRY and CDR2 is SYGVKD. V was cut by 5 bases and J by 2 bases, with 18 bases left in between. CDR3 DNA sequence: TGTGCCATCAGTCTGTCGCAGGAATTCGGCAACTATGGCTACACCTTC. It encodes CAISLSQEFGNYGYTF.

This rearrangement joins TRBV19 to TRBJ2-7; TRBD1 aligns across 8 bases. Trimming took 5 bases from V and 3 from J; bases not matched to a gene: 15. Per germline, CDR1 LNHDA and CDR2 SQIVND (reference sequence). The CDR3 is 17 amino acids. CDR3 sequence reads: CASSQSRRDRIVYEQYF. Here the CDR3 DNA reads TGTGCCAGTAGTCAATCCCGCCGGGACAGGATTGTCTACGAGCAGTACTTC.

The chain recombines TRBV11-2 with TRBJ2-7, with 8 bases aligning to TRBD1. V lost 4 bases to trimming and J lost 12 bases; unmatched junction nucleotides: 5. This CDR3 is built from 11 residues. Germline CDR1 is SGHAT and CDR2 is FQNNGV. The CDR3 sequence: CASSSRTGLYF. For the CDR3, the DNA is TGTGCCAGCAGCTCAAGGACAGGGCTGTACTTC.